The source of this T cell receptor beta chain is a study of CD4 and CD8 cells across lung adenocarcinoma regions. Each CDR3 protein gets one entry after TCRdb re-called the PCR reads with MiXCR. Among around 4,000 distinct CDR3 sequences listed, around 58% were seen once. This clonotype appeared once. A much bigger clone sits one base away, suggesting this may be a read error. The CDR3 covers 14 residues. Germline-derived CDR1 and CDR2 are SGHNT and YENEEA. The genes are TRBV11-3 and TRBJ2-1; TRBD2 agrees at 7 bases. This TCR was sampled from a male donor with lung adenocarcinoma. The CD4 and CD8 labels of this study may be unreliable. What was sequenced was CD4+ T cells from the center of a lung tumor. In DNA, the CDR3 is TGTGCCAGCAGCGAGGCTAGCGGTTACAATGAGCAGTTATTC. It is translated as CASSEASGYNEQLF.